The clone carrying this T cell receptor (beta chain) was picked up many times. This specimen belongs to a study of spatial heterogeneity in lung cancer. Study as a whole: Detection consistently yielded more beta chains than alpha chains. Mean representation of each unique TCR and UMI combination in the raw reads exceeded 8.5 occurrences.

Every TCR cDNA molecule bore a unique molecular identifier. TCRdb re-called the 5' RACE reads through MiXCR, storing one row per CDR3 protein. The sample contains about 26,000 distinct CDR3 sequences, around 13% of which appear only once. Noted time point: sample taken at primary tumor resection. Tumor, nontumor lung or frozen PBMC supplied whole RNA, sequenced without sorting. Samples were obtained from around 72 donors, all untreated early-stage non-small cell lung cancer patients. The germline V gene has CDR1 SGHRS and CDR2 YFSETQ. Unmatched junction bases numbered 10, after V lost 3 bases and J lost 3 bases. This CDR3 is 17 amino acids long.

The receptor comes from a female donor with early-stage non-small cell lung cancer. This sequence joins TRBV5-1 and TRBJ2-1; 9 nucleotides match TRBD2. The material was PBMCs, obtained at surgery. The CDR3 DNA is TGCGCCAGCAGCTACGTGTTTGCGGGAGGGATCTACAATGAGCAGTTCTTC. It codes for CASSYVFAGGIYNEQFF. The whole variable domain, remainder taken from reference TRBV5-1 and TRBJ2-1, is KAGVTQTPRYLIKTRGQQVTLSCSPISGHRSVSWYQQTPGQGLQFLFEYFSETQRNKGNFPGRFSGRQFSNSRSEMNVSTLELGDSALYLCASSYVFAGGIYNEQFFGPGTRLTVL.